The 21 T cell receptor beta chains presented below share a single source sample, sequenced in a study of blood T cell repertoires in COVID-19. Only in-frame clones appear in the TCRdb table, and some are missing; sequencing was by immunoSEQ multiplex PCR. The sample consists of fewer than 85,000 clones, 88% of them appearing once. Sequences were obtained from peripheral blood. All receptors derive from a human donor in a cohort sampled during active COVID-19.

The chain has TRBV6-6 and TRBJ2-1, with D hard to call. There are 12 residues in the CDR3. Deletions cut 7 bases from V and 3 bases from J, with 7 bases between. Germline V gives CDR1 MNHNY, CDR2 SVGAGI (reference sequence). CDR3 region: CASMMSYNEQFF. In DNA form, the CDR3 reads TGTGCCAGCATGATGAGCTACAATGAGCAGTTCTTC.

The V gene is TRBV14, the J gene TRBJ2-2, with D possibly being TRBD2 (5 bases). Germline V gives CDR1 SGHDN, CDR2 FVKESK. V was clipped by 1 base and J by 3 bases, with 9 bases between them. The length of the CDR3 is 15 residues. The CDR3 region has the DNA TGTGCCAGCAGCCAAGCCGGACTGTACACCGGGGAGCTGTTTTTT. It encodes CASSQAGLYTGELFF.

The chain carries TRBV7-9 and TRBJ2-1; D is possibly TRBD1 (5 bases). CDR3 size: 18 residues. Germline V gene data show CDR1 as SEHNR and CDR2 as FQNEAQ (reference sequence). V was shortened by 6 bases and J by 3 bases, with 24 bases between the two germline ends. CDR3: CASRSARFQGLGYNEQFF. The CDR3 nucleotides are TGTGCCAGCAGGAGCGCACGCTTCCAGGGTCTCGGCTACAATGAGCAGTTCTTC.

This clone was observed a handful of times. The rearrangement uses TRBV28 and TRBJ2-7; 13 bases match TRBD2. The V gene end was trimmed by 0 bases and the J gene end by 6 bases; junction bases not matched to a gene: 8. Germline V gene data show CDR1 as MDHEN and CDR2 as SYDVKM. This CDR3 has 17 residues. As DNA, the CDR3 is TGTGCCAGCAGTTTATGGTCACTAGCGGGAGGGCGGGGCGAGCAGTACTTC. This encodes CASSLWSLAGGRGEQYF.

The V call is TRBV23-1, the J call TRBJ2-2; 8 nucleotides align to TRBD2. Being an ORF, TRBV23-1 has a function that is uncertain. The trim removed 0 bases at V and 2 bases at J, leaving 8 bases unmatched. This CDR3 spans 18 amino acids. The DNA for the CDR3 is TGCGCCAGCAGTCAATCGATCCGACTAGCGAATAACACCGGGGAGCTGTTTTTT. It is translated as CASSQSIRLANNTGELFF.

The chain carries TRBV4-1 and TRBJ1-3, with D unclear. Between the trimmed V and J ends, which lost 7 bases and 1 base, there was a span of 14 bases. The CDR3 is 15 residues long. In germline, CDR1 is MGHRA, CDR2 YSYEKL. The CDR3 spells CASNEVPGSGNTIYF. The CDR3 DNA follows: TGCGCCAGCAACGAAGTCCCGGGATCTGGAAACACCATATATTTT.

V gene TRBV27 combines with J gene TRBJ2-5; 13 bases align to TRBD2. This CDR3 has 20 residues. Germline CDR1 MNHEY, CDR2 SMNVEV (reference sequence). V was pared by 3 bases and J by 1 base, with 14 bases of the junction left unmatched. Here the CDR3 DNA reads TGTGCCAGCAGTTTCTTACGGACTAGCGGGAGACCCTCCGCCCAAGAGACCCAGTACTTC. It codes for CASSFLRTSGRPSAQETQYF.

The chain combines TRBV30 with TRBJ2-3; tentative D call: TRBD2 (6 bases). Germline CDR1 and CDR2: GTSNPN and SVGIG (reference sequence). V gave up 0 bases and J gave up 3 bases, with 7 bases separating them. CDR3 length: 13 residues. The DNA of the CDR3 is TGTGCCTGGAGTGTACGGGGGACAGATACGCAGTATTTT. This codes for CAWSVRGTDTQYF.

The chain is built from TRBV7-9 and TRBJ2-7; 7 bases agree with TRBD2. CDR1 and CDR2 from the germline V gene are SEHNR and FQNEAQ (reference sequence). J lost 0 bases, V lost 7 bases, and 12 bases had no gene match. This CDR3 has 16 amino acids. CDR3 nucleotides: TGTGCCAGCACTGTTCTGAGGACTAGGAGCTCCTACGAGCAGTACTTC. Translating gives CASTVLRTRSSYEQYF. Complete variable domain (other parts from reference TRBV7-9 and TRBJ2-7): DTGVSQNPRHKITKRGQNVTFRCDPISEHNRLYWYRQTLGQGPEFLTYFQNEAQLEKSRLLSDRFSAERPKGSFSTLEIQRTEQGDSAMYLCASTVLRTRSSYEQYFGPGTRLTVT.

The DNA of the CDR3 is TGTGCCAACTCCAATTACGCGGGGTTAAGCACAGATACGCAGTATTTT. The encoded protein is CANSNYAGLSTDTQYF. V is TRBV10-3 and J is TRBJ2-3, with D perhaps matching TRBD2 (6 bases). Germline V gene sequence: CDR1 ENHRY, CDR2 SYGVKD. V dropped 10 bases and J dropped 0 bases, with 20 bases sitting between them. The CDR3 has 16 amino acids.

The genes are TRBV7-8 and TRBJ2-7, with TRBD2 matching over 7 bases. J lost 3 bases, V lost 3 bases, and 5 bases had no gene match. CDR3 length: 14 amino acids. CDR1 and CDR2 from the germline V gene are SGHVS and FQNEAQ. The CDR3 region has the DNA TGTGCCAGCAGCTTTCTAGCGGAGAACTACGAGCAGTACTTC. As protein: CASSFLAENYEQYF. The whole variable domain, remainder taken from reference TRBV7-8 and TRBJ2-7, is GAGVSQSPRYKVAKRGQDVALRCDPISGHVSLFWYQQALGQGPEFLTYFQNEAQLDKSGLPSDRFFAERPEGSVSTLKIQRTQQEDSAVYLCASSFLAENYEQYFGPGTRLTVT.

This clone has a handful of counts. This chain uses TRBV15 with TRBJ2-3; 8 positions match TRBD2. Trimming at V came to 0 bases and at J to 2 bases, leaving 7 bases not matched to a gene. The V gene's germline CDR1 is LNHNV and CDR2 YYDKDF (reference sequence). This CDR3 has 17 amino acids. The CDR3 loop is CATSRDSGGSYTDTQYF. The CDR3 DNA follows: TGTGCCACCAGCAGAGATTCGGGGGGGTCTTACACAGATACGCAGTATTTT.

The V call is TRBV4-1, the J call TRBJ2-3, with D tentatively TRBD2 (6 bases). The V end lost 0 bases, the J end lost 4 bases, and 17 bases lay between the germline ends. CDR1 is MGHRA, CDR2 YSYEKL, per germline. The CDR3 is 17 amino acids. The CDR3 region is CASSQDQNGGLSDTQYF. The DNA of the CDR3 is TGCGCCAGCAGCCAAGATCAAAACGGGGGTCTGTCAGATACGCAGTATTTT.

The chain combines TRBV6-4 with TRBJ2-1, with a weak D call TRBD2 (5 bases). In germline, CDR1 is MRHNA, CDR2 SNTAGT. Trimming shortened V by 10 bases and J by 10 bases, and 14 bases separated the two germline ends. There are 11 residues in the CDR3. In DNA form, the CDR3 reads TGTGCCACCACATCCAAGCGGGAGCAGTTCTTC. This encodes CATTSKREQFF.

This chain connects TRBV4-1 to TRBJ2-5, with a weak D call TRBD2 (5 bases). The V and J ends lost 4 bases and 0 bases respectively, with 15 bases between them. This CDR3 is built from 16 residues. Germline CDR1 and CDR2: MGHRA and YSYEKL. CDR3: CASSLQSGGYQETQYF. The DNA for the CDR3 is TGCGCCAGCAGCCTCCAATCGGGCGGGTACCAAGAGACCCAGTACTTC.

The chain carries TRBV5-8 and TRBJ1-1; TRBD1 matches at 10 bases. The CDR3 runs 17 residues. Looked up from germline, CDR1 is SGHTS and CDR2 is YDEGEE. J lost 4 bases, V lost 4 bases, and 13 bases had no gene match. CDR3 amino acids: CASSTRDRGFKGTEAFF. The DNA of the CDR3 is TGTGCCAGCAGCACCCGGGACAGGGGTTTCAAGGGCACTGAAGCTTTCTTT.

The V and J genes are TRBV28 and TRBJ1-2; D remains unclear. The germline V gene encodes CDR1 MDHEN and CDR2 SYDVKM. V dropped 4 bases and J dropped 7 bases, with 7 bases sitting between them. The CDR3 contains 11 residues. CDR3 sequence (DNA): TGTGCCAGCAGTTACACACGTGGCTACACCTTC. Residues: CASSYTRGYTF.

This clone was counted a few times. The chain uses TRBV2 and TRBJ2-1; 15 bases match TRBD2. CDR1 SNHLY and CDR2 FYNNEI come from the germline V gene. The CDR3 covers 15 residues. Losses at the gene ends were 5 bases for V and 6 bases for J; bases not matched to a gene: 2. The CDR3: CASSPGLAGGNEQFF. DNA of the CDR3: TGTGCCAGCAGTCCGGGACTAGCGGGAGGCAATGAGCAGTTCTTC. The full variable domain, with the rest looked up from reference TRBV2 and TRBJ2-1, is EPEVTQTPSHQVTQMGQEVILRCVPISNHLYFYWYRQILGQKVEFLVSFYNNEISEKSEIFDDQFSVERPDGSNFTLKIRSTKLEDSAMYFCASSPGLAGGNEQFFGPGTRLTVL.

J is TRBJ2-1 and V is TRBV5-1, with 9 bases aligning to TRBD2. The V gene end was trimmed by 4 bases and the J gene end by 7 bases; junction bases not matched to a gene: 6. CDR3 length equals 14 residues. Germline CDR1 reads SGHRS; CDR2 reads YFSETQ. CDR3 DNA: TGCGCCAGCAGCCTTAGCGGGAGTATAAATGAGCAGTTCTTC. Its protein is CASSLSGSINEQFF.

The V and J genes are TRBV20-1 and TRBJ1-4, with D tentatively TRBD1 (6 bases). V lost 5 bases and J lost 14, with 15 bases in between. Germline CDR1 reads DFQATT; CDR2 reads SNEGSKA (reference sequence). This CDR3 is built from 11 residues. The CDR3 sequence is CSAQGVGALFF. The CDR3 region has the DNA TGCAGTGCTCAAGGGGTGGGGGCTCTGTTTTTT.

This chain connects TRBV7-5 to TRBJ1-2; the DNA was not used to check the table's D call, TRBD1. TRBV7-5 is given as a pseudogene. The CDR3 has 16 residues. This chain's CDR3 is CARSLGAGTGMEGYTF. The CDR3, as DNA: TGTGCCAGAAGCTTGGGCGCCGGGACAGGGATGGAGGGCTACACCTTC.